A single sample gave rise to the 5 T cell receptor beta chains below, sequenced in a study of Graves' ophthalmopathy and Graves' hyperthyroidism. The study amplified TCR beta CDR3 regions using RNA transcripts. Investigators did first-round RT-PCR with HTBI primers, then second-round multiplex PCR. TCRdb re-derived calls from the multiplex PCR reads in MiXCR, one entry per CDR3 protein. The sample lists around 670,000 distinct CDR3 sequences; roughly 40% were seen once. The sequencing input was peripheral blood. The receptors shown here come from an adult man with Graves' ophthalmopathy.

The genes are TRBV10-3 and TRBJ2-7; 9 nucleotides line up with TRBD1. The CDR3 covers 15 residues. Germline V lookup: CDR1 ENHRY, CDR2 SYGVKD. J was trimmed by 7 bases and V by 5 bases; bases with no gene match: 12. This CDR3 reads CAISNDRGNTGEQYF. CDR3 sequence (DNA): TGTGCCATCAGTAACGACAGGGGGAACACCGGGGAGCAGTACTTC.

The J gene is TRBJ2-2, the V gene TRBV7-2; D unresolved. Germline V gene data show CDR1 as SGHTA and CDR2 as FQGNSA. This CDR3 is built from 14 residues. V was trimmed by 1 base and J by 8 bases, leaving 11 bases between them. DNA for the CDR3: TGTGCCAGCAGCTTAGGGTGGGCGTTAGGGGAGCTGTTTTTT. Amino acid sequence: CASSLGWALGELFF.

This sequence joins TRBV5-1 and TRBJ2-7; D unclear. This CDR3 is 13 amino acids long. With 0 bases removed from V and 3 bases from J, the gap between germline ends came to 7 bases. Germline V gene sequence: CDR1 SGHRS, CDR2 YFSETQ. In nucleotides, the CDR3 is TGCGCCAGCAGCTTGGGGGTATACTACGAGCAGTACTTC. Its translation: CASSLGVYYEQYF.

In regard to this clonotype: A much larger clonotype is one base distant, so this may be a read error. V is TRBV10-2 and J is TRBJ1-1, with D possibly TRBD1 on 5 matching bases. CDR3 length: 15 residues. The germline V gene encodes CDR1 WSHSY and CDR2 SAAADI. CDR3 amino acids: CVSSEGSGSGTEAFF. The CDR3 nucleotides are TGCGTCAGCAGTGAGGGGTCAGGGTCGGGCACTGAAGCTTTCTTT.

The chain employs TRBV20-1 and TRBJ1-6; 7 positions match TRBD1. CDR1 is DFQATT, CDR2 SNEGSKA, per germline (reference sequence). The CDR3 has 15 residues. Trimming at V came to 3 bases and at J to 9 bases, leaving 11 bases not matched to a gene. As DNA, the CDR3 is TGCAGTGCTAGTGATTGGAAGCCAGGGGGTTCACCCCTCCACTTT. Translation: CSASDWKPGGSPLHF.